The sequence of this T cell receptor beta chain was determined in a study of radiotherapy plus CTLA-4 blockade in lung cancer listed by TCRdb under 2018. Concerning the study at large: Among enrolled patients, 15% to 20% had an objective response and around 33% reached disease control.

Remarks on this clone: It has no known antigen specificity. Per-base qualities were not stored, and no clone one base away is much larger.

In this study, focal radiation therapy paired with CTLA-4 blockade (ipilimumab) was tested in patients who had chemo-refractory metastatic non-small-cell lung cancer. The library was produced with the immunoSEQ multiplex PCR assay. The table comes from immuneACCESS by way of TCRdb, which keeps in-frame sequences with V and J called. Part of the clones is missing from these tables; in studies checked, under half for an unresolved V gene and the rest for unknown reasons. The table for this sample lists over 85,000 clones; almost 90% of them were counted only once. The ten largest clones take up 4.5% to 5% of the sample. The CDR3 holds 13 amino acids from the cysteine to the phenylalanine. CDR3 DNA is the only sequence kept; it has 39 bases, read in frame from the first base. Unmatched junction bases come to 7, with V trimmed by 5 bases and J by 6 bases. For CDR1 and CDR2, the germline V gene lists SGHTA and FQGTGA.

On the study overall, not on this receptor specifically: Early dynamic changes in blood T cell clones, together with increased serum interferon-beta after radiation, were reported as the strongest predictors of response. After treatment with radiotherapy and ipilimumab, TCR clones that came from tumors expanded in the peripheral blood.

The specimen was peripheral blood, collected from a patient treated with radiotherapy plus ipilimumab. In this chain, TRBV7-3 is recombined with TRBJ2-7, and 7 junction bases match TRBD2. The receptor was derived from a human donor with non-small cell lung cancer that progressed on radiotherapy plus ipilimumab. The CDR3: CASSASPGGEQYF. In nucleotides, the sequence is TGTGCCAGCAGCGCCAGTCCGGGAGGCGAGCAGTACTTC.